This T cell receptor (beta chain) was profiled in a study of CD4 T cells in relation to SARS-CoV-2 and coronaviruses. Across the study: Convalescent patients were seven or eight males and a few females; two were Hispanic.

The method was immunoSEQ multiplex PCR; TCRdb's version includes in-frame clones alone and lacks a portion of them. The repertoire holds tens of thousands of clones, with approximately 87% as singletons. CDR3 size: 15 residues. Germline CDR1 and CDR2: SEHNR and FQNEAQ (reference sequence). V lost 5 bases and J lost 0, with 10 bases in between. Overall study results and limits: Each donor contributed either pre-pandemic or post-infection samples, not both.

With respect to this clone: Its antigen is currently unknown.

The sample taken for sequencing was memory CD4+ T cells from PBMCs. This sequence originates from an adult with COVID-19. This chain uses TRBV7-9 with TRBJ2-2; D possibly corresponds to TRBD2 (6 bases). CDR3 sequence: CASSPAGTNTGELFF. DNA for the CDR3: TGTGCCAGCAGCCCGGCGGGAACGAACACCGGGGAGCTGTTTTTT.